The 19 T cell receptor beta chains listed next were all sequenced from one sample in a study of blood T cell repertoires in COVID-19. Repertoires were generated with immunoSEQ multiplex PCR, while TCRdb's copy carries only in-frame clones and drops some. The data show 70,000 to 95,000 clones, roughly 80% seen once. Sequenced sample: peripheral blood. The receptors shown here come from a woman aged 70-85 years with active or convalescent COVID-19.

This rearrangement joins TRBV25-1 to TRBJ2-5, with D maybe TRBD1 (6 bases). CDR3 size: 14 residues. From germline, CDR1 is MGHDK and CDR2 SYGVNS. The V gene lost 4 bases and the J gene lost 9 bases, with 18 bases spanning the gap. The CDR3 here is CASSGAGVLAAQYF. The CDR3 DNA reads as TGTGCCAGCAGTGGGGCAGGGGTCCTCGCGGCCCAGTACTTC.

The rearrangement links TRBV5-5 to TRBJ2-3, with a possible D match to TRBD1 (5 bases). Trimming removed 1 base at V and 3 bases at J, with 6 bases between. There are 13 residues in the CDR3. Germline assignment: CDR1 SGHKS and CDR2 YYEKEE (reference sequence). CDR3 coding DNA: TGTGCCAGCAGCTTGCAGGGAACAGATACGCAGTATTTT. This translates into CASSLQGTDTQYF.

This chain joins TRBV7-2 and TRBJ1-2, with D perhaps TRBD1 (6 bases). Germline V lookup: CDR1 SGHTA, CDR2 FQGNSA. The CDR3 spans 14 residues. V lost 4 bases and J lost 4, with 13 bases in between. For the CDR3, the DNA is TGTGCCAGCAGCTCACCGGGACATCCCTATGGCTACACCTTC. Translating it yields CASSSPGHPYGYTF. Full variable domain (missing parts from reference TRBV7-2 and TRBJ1-2): GAGVSQSPSNKVTEKGKDVELRCDPISGHTALYWYRQSLGQGLEFLIYFQGNSAPDKSGLPSDRFSAERTGGSVSTLTIQRTQQEDSAVYLCASSSPGHPYGYTFGSGTRLTVV.

The rearrangement uses TRBV5-6 and TRBJ2-7, with D possibly being TRBD1 (5 bases). The germline gives CDR1 SGHDT, CDR2 YYEEEE. V lost 2 bases to trimming and J lost 1 base, with 13 bases between them. The CDR3 is 15 residues long. The CDR3 nucleotides are TGTGCCAGCAGCTTCCGCAGGACAATTTCCTACGAGCAGTACTTC. Encoded protein: CASSFRRTISYEQYF.

The rearrangement uses TRBV2 and TRBJ2-2; 8 bases match TRBD1. The CDR3 is 12 amino acids. Trimming at V came to 5 bases and at J to 9 bases, leaving 2 bases not matched to a gene. Germline CDR1 SNHLY, CDR2 FYNNEI. This chain's CDR3 is CASSRQGWELFF. CDR3 nucleotides: TGTGCCAGCAGTCGACAGGGGTGGGAGCTGTTTTTT.

The chain carries TRBV4-1 and TRBJ1-1; D remains ambiguous. Germline V gene sequence: CDR1 MGHRA, CDR2 YSYEKL. CDR3 size: 14 residues. Trimming removed 4 bases from V and 6 bases from J, with 15 bases in between. CDR3 DNA: TGCGCCAGCAGCCTCTTTCGAGAAGCCTCTGAAGCTTTCTTT. Amino acids: CASSLFREASEAFF.

The chain carries TRBV2 and TRBJ1-5; TRBD1 might be the D (5 bases). The CDR3 runs to 14 residues. Germline CDR1 SNHLY, CDR2 FYNNEI. Trimming removed 2 bases at V and 3 bases at J, with 8 bases between. The CDR3 region has the DNA TGTGCCAGCAGTGAACAGGGTGACAATCAGCCCCAGCATTTT. This codes for CASSEQGDNQPQHF.

This sequence joins TRBV9 and TRBJ1-6; TRBD1 matches 8 bases. The germline V gene has CDR1 SGDLS and CDR2 YYNGEE. V gave up 0 bases and J gave up 10 bases; unmatched junction bases: 6. The CDR3 loop spans 15 amino acids. CDR3 region: CASSVVAGGESPLHF. The CDR3 bases are TGTGCCAGCAGCGTAGTGGCAGGGGGCGAATCACCCCTCCACTTT.

The rearrangement joins TRBV6-5 to TRBJ1-1, with TRBD1 matching 7 bases. In germline, CDR1 is MNHEY, CDR2 SVGAGI. V was clipped by 6 bases and J by 5 bases; unmatched bases: 6. The CDR3 contains 13 residues. CDR3 coding DNA: TGTGCCAGCAGCCAGGGGGAAAGAACTGAAGCTTTCTTT. It translates to CASSQGERTEAFF.

This clone showed up just once. The CDR3 DNA reads as TGCGCCAGCAGCCTTCAAATACAGGGGATTTCTGAAGCTTTCTTT. It translates to CASSLQIQGISEAFF. The rearrangement uses TRBV4-3 and TRBJ1-1; TRBD1 matches at 7 bases. Germline trimming cut 4 bases from V and 6 bases from J; bases unmatched to any gene: 11. CDR3 length: 15 amino acids. The germline gives CDR1 LGHNA, CDR2 YSLEER.

This chain links TRBV28 with TRBJ1-2; D is uncertain. CDR3 length equals 12 residues. CDR1 MDHEN and CDR2 SYDVKM come from the germline V gene. V gave up 8 bases and J gave up 2 bases, with 9 bases separating them. This CDR3 is CASHEYNYGYTF. The CDR3 nucleotides read TGTGCCAGCCACGAGTACAACTATGGCTACACCTTC.

The chain combines TRBV7-2 with TRBJ2-1; 9 bases are a match to TRBD1. The CDR3 has 17 residues. Germline V gene sequence: CDR1 SGHTA, CDR2 FQGNSA. V shed 5 bases, J shed 4 bases, and the junction held 12 bases outside the gene matches. The CDR3 nucleotides read TGTGCCAGCAGCCGCAAAGGAACAGGGGGCGCATACAATGAGCAGTTCTTC. As protein: CASSRKGTGGAYNEQFF.

The chain combines TRBV6-4 with TRBJ2-5; 14 nucleotides match TRBD2. The V and J ends lost 7 bases and 3 bases, in that order; junction bases with no gene match: 13. Per the germline V gene, CDR1 is MRHNA and CDR2 is SNTAGT. The CDR3 extends over 18 amino acids. The CDR3 region is CASIVGTSGGKGEETQYF. The CDR3 DNA reads as TGTGCCAGCATCGTAGGGACTAGCGGGGGTAAGGGAGAAGAGACCCAGTACTTC.

The sample holds a few counts of this clone. The V gene is TRBV29-1, the J gene TRBJ1-4; tentatively, D is TRBD1 (6 bases). Germline V CDR1 and CDR2: SQVTM, ANQGSEA. This CDR3 has 13 residues. V was shortened by 2 bases and J by 6 bases, with 10 bases between the two germline ends. Here the CDR3 DNA reads TGCAGCGTTGAAACCGCAGGGGATGAAAAACTGTTTTTT. Encoded protein: CSVETAGDEKLFF.

V is TRBV21-1 and J is TRBJ2-7; the D call TRBD2 from the table was never checked on the DNA. TRBV21-1 is a documented pseudogene. The CDR3 length is 15 residues. This CDR3 is CASSTPRSISYEQYF. The CDR3 DNA reads as TGTGCCAGCAGCACACCTAGGTCCATCTCCTACGAGCAGTACTTC.

This clone was recorded only once. This chain connects TRBV19 to TRBJ1-1; D gene ambiguous. Germline V gives CDR1 LNHDA, CDR2 SQIVND (reference sequence). This CDR3 spans 15 amino acids. V was trimmed by 7 bases and J by 0 bases, leaving 15 bases between them. The CDR3 here is CASMGSSTLNTEAFF. The CDR3 bases are TGTGCCAGTATGGGGAGCAGCACCTTGAACACTGAAGCTTTCTTT.

This chain uses TRBV2 with TRBJ1-1; D is ambiguous. This CDR3 has 14 residues. V dropped 1 base and J dropped 4 bases, with 10 bases sitting between them. The germline gives CDR1 SNHLY, CDR2 FYNNEI. The CDR3 DNA sequence: TGTGCCAGCAGTGAAGTCTTGGGGAGCACTGAAGCTTTCTTT. Translating gives CASSEVLGSTEAFF.

The DNA of the CDR3 is TGTGCCAGCGGTCGCCAGGGGGTGGGTGGCTACACCTTC. Translated: CASGRQGVGGYTF. The chain joins TRBV6-6 to TRBJ1-2; TRBD1 matches at 7 bases. J gave up 7 bases and V 8 bases, and 10 bases lay outside the gene matches. The CDR3 covers 13 residues. Germline loops: CDR1 MNHNY, CDR2 SVGAGI (reference sequence).

The chain carries TRBV9 and TRBJ2-6, with 7 nucleotides matching TRBD1. After removal of 2 bases from V and 0 bases from J, the junction contained 8 bases not matched to a gene. The CDR3 runs to 18 residues. Germline assignment: CDR1 SGDLS and CDR2 YYNGEE. In nucleotides, the CDR3 is TGTGCCAGCAGCGTTTCGTTGACAGGGTCCTCTGGGGCCAACGTCCTGACTTTC. Its translation is CASSVSLTGSSGANVLTF.